The following is a T cell receptor beta chain sequence with its context. The data were obtained in a study of blood T cell repertoires in COVID-19. At the level of the study: The samples span acute and convalescent COVID-19 from the United States, Italy and Spain. The analysed material was cDNA or gDNA that came from T cells, B-cell-depleted T cells, or PBMCs.

CDR1 and CDR2 (germline): MNHEY, SVGAGI. The ends were cut back, 7 bases at V and 5 bases at J, with 15 bases in the middle. CDR3 length: 15 amino acids. Original processing notes: Estimated nucleated cell counts came from reference gene primer amplification. Method: immunoSEQ multiplex PCR; TCRdb's copy keeps in-frame clones and lacks some. V and J calls and clone size are given by that table; D and trimming were obtained from the DNA. The table shows roughly 80,000 clones, with 60% to 80% occurring only once. Material for sequencing was peripheral blood. The sequence was obtained from a man between 65 and 79 years old with active or convalescent COVID-19. V is TRBV6-5 and J is TRBJ1-6; maybe TRBD1 (5 bases). The DNA for the CDR3 is TGTGCCAGCAAACCCGGGACTCAGGATAATTCACCCCTCCACTTT. Its protein is CASKPGTQDNSPLHF.